The rows below give T cell receptor beta chains drawn from one sample of a study of blood T cell repertoires in COVID-19. Libraries were prepared by immunoSEQ multiplex PCR; TCRdb keeps only in-frame clonotypes and omits some of them. The profile shows some 190,000 clones, more than 70% of them singletons. The specimen sequenced was PBMCs or T cells enriched from blood (not recorded which). The receptors originated from a man aged 40-50 years with acute COVID-19. CDR3s include the opening cysteine and the closing phenylalanine or tryptophan. The D gene is left open where the match is weak. Clone sizes are given selectively: once, few, many, or a class where the clone is expanded.

j_call | d_call | v_call | clone_size | cdr3_aa | cdr3_nt
TRBJ1-5 | TRBD1 | TRBV7-2 | - | CASSLETGGYQPQHF | TGTGCCAGCAGCTTAGAGACAGGGGGCTATCAGCCCCAGCATTTT
TRBJ2-5 | - | TRBV7-3 | once | CASSPEQGVGTQYF | TGTGCCAGCAGCCCAGAACAGGGTGTCGGGACCCAGTACTTC
TRBJ1-1 | - | TRBV27 | - | CASSLLGKNTEAFF | TGTGCCAGCAGTTTATTGGGCAAGAACACTGAAGCTTTCTTT
TRBJ2-5 | TRBD1 | TRBV29-1 | - | CSAHRGQGETQYF | TGCAGCGCCCACAGGGGGCAAGGGGAGACCCAGTACTTC
TRBJ2-2 | TRBD1 | TRBV4-1 | few | CASSQTTGDTGELFF | TGCGCCAGCAGCCAAACGACAGGGGACACCGGGGAGCTGTTTTTT
TRBJ1-6 | TRBD1 | TRBV25-1 | - | CASSNWDSPMNSPLHF | TGTGCCAGCAGTAACTGGGACAGCCCCATGAATTCACCCCTCCACTTT
TRBJ2-1 | TRBD2 | TRBV28 | - | CASTRSGRGKEQFF | TGTGCCAGCACCCGAAGCGGGAGAGGGAAAGAGCAGTTCTTC
TRBJ2-7 | TRBD2 | TRBV24-1 | - | CATRYLFREAPAYEQYF | TGTGCCACCAGGTATTTATTTCGGGAGGCCCCCGCCTACGAGCAGTACTTC
TRBJ1-3 | - | TRBV4-1 | - | CASSQAGTPGNTIYF | TGCGCCAGCAGCCAAGCGGGAACTCCTGGAAACACCATATATTTT
TRBJ2-5 | - | TRBV4-1 | - | CASSPGLQETQYF | TGCGCCAGCAGCCCGGGACTTCAAGAGACCCAGTACTTC